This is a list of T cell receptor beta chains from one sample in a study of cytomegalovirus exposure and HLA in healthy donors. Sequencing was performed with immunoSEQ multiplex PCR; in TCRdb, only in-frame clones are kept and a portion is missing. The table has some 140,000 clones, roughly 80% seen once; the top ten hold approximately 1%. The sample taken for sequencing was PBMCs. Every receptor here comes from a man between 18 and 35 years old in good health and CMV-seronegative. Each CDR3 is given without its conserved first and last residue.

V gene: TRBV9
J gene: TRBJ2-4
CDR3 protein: ASSEGGGGYKNIQY

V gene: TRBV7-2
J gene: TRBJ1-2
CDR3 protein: ASSLDSRMGYGYT

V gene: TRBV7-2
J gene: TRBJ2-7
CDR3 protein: ASSLTGAGVQREQY

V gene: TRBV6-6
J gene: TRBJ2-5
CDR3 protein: ASWQGPPETQY

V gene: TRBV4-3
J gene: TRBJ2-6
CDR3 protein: ASSQVTGAGANVLT

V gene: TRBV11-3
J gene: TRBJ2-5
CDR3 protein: ASSLGAGEETQY

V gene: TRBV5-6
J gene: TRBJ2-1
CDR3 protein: ASSLMGGRGADEQF

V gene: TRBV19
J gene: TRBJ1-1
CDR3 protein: ASSSDRGTEAF

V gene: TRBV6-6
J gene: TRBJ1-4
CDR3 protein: ASRQDRILEKLF

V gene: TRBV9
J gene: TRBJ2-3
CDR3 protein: ASSVDVLTDTQY

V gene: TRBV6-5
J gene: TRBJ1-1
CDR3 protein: ASSSRRRTEAF

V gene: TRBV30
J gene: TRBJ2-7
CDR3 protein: AWSPWAGEQY

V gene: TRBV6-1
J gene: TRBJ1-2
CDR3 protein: ASSEKTGDRGYT

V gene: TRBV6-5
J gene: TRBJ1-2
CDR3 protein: ASSYYQANGYT

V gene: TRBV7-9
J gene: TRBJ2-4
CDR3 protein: ASSLRDRGFGQY

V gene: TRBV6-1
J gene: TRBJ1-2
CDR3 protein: ASSEKLRTNYGYT

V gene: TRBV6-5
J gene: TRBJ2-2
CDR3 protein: ATSWQGGELF

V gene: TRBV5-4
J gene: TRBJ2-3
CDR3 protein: ASSLSGGATDTQY

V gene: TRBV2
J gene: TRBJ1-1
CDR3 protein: ASIPGGAGNTEAF

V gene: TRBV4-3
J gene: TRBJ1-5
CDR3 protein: ASSPSWAGTGGQQPQH

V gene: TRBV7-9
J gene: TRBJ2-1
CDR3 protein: ASSLAPGGNEQF

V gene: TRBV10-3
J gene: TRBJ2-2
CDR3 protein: AISESDRGNTGELF

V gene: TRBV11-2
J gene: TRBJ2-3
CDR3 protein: ASSDKLGKSTDTQY

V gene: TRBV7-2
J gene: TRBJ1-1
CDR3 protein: ASSLYEQGMSEAF

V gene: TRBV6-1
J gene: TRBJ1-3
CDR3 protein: ASRASAGNTIY

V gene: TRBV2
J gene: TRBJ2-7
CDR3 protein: ASSEIWGRSYEQY